What follows are 27 T cell receptor beta chains derived from one specimen sequenced in a study of beta chain features in type 1 diabetes. As every portion of the isolated RNA was reverse transcribed, the sequencing read expressed TCRB transcripts. Method: immunoSEQ multiplex PCR; TCRdb's copy keeps in-frame clones and lacks some. The data show hundreds of thousands of clones, with about 14% seen just once and about 0.093% held by the top ten. The sample comprised naive CD4+ T cells from blood. These receptors all come from a young man in good health.

The chain has TRBV5-4 and TRBJ1-3, with D perhaps TRBD1 (6 bases). CDR3 length equals 15 residues. Trimming removed 0 bases from V and 2 bases from J, with 9 bases in between. Germline CDR1 is SGHNT and CDR2 is YYREEE (reference sequence). The CDR3 protein is CASSLVGAPGNTIYF. The CDR3 nucleotides are TGTGCCAGCAGCTTGGTGGGGGCGCCTGGAAACACCATATATTTT.

This clone was observed a few times. At the DNA level, this CDR3 is encoded by other sequences in the same sample as well. The V call is TRBV18, the J call TRBJ2-1, with 10 bases identical to TRBD1. The CDR3 has 15 amino acids. From germline, CDR1 is KGHSH and CDR2 LQKENI. Trimming took 3 bases from V and 7 from J; bases not matched to a gene: 6. This CDR3 reads CASSPPGQGYNEQFF. The CDR3, as DNA: TGTGCCAGCTCACCCCCGGGACAGGGGTATAATGAGCAGTTCTTC.

This clone has at least ten counts. This rearrangement joins TRBV14 to TRBJ1-1, with D hard to call. There are 14 residues in the CDR3. Germline-derived CDR1 and CDR2 are SGHDN and FVKESK. With 4 bases removed from V and 1 base from J, the gap between germline ends came to 10 bases. The CDR3 region has the DNA TGTGCCAGCAGCCCCCACCGGGAGAACACTGAAGCTTTCTTT. As protein: CASSPHRENTEAFF.

The chain joins TRBV4-1 to TRBJ2-5; D ambiguous. Germline V gene sequence: CDR1 MGHRA, CDR2 YSYEKL. V was cut by 3 bases and J by 3 bases, with 17 bases left in between. The CDR3 sequence is 16 residues long. In DNA, the CDR3 is TGCGCCAGCAGCCAGGTGGCTGGATGGCCAAAAGAGACCCAGTACTTC. It is translated as CASSQVAGWPKETQYF.

The rearrangement links TRBV7-2 to TRBJ1-2; D is ambiguous. V was trimmed by 5 bases and J by 4 bases, leaving 17 bases between them. The CDR3 has 15 amino acids. Germline CDR1 and CDR2: SGHTA and FQGNSA. Here the CDR3 reads CASSELREPIYGYTF. The CDR3 coding sequence is TGTGCCAGCAGCGAGCTCCGGGAACCAATCTATGGCTACACCTTC.

The chain joins TRBV12-5 to TRBJ2-3; no clear D. Germline CDR1 and CDR2: LGHNT and FRNRAP. The CDR3 is made up of 13 amino acids. V was trimmed by 6 bases and J by 4 bases, leaving 11 bases between them. The CDR3 reads CASGHRLADTQYF. CDR3 nucleotides: TGTGCTAGTGGGCACCGCTTGGCAGATACGCAGTATTTT.

The chain is built from TRBV28 and TRBJ1-5; 7 bases line up with TRBD1. J was trimmed by 4 bases and V by 5 bases; bases with no gene match: 8. CDR1 MDHEN and CDR2 SYDVKM come from the germline V gene. The CDR3 is 15 residues long. The CDR3 loop is CASSPPGQLNQPQHF. Here the CDR3 DNA reads TGTGCCAGCAGTCCTCCGGGACAGCTAAATCAGCCCCAGCATTTT.

This clone came up a few times. The DNA is omitted, as the CDR3 cannot be located on it reliably, and the CDR3 follows TCRdb's listing. The gene calls are TRBV21-1 and TRBJ2-5; the table's TRBD2 call for D was not verified on the DNA. TRBV21-1 is a pseudogene. Counting both end residues, the CDR3 totals 16 amino acids. CDR3 residues: CASSKVASGIGETQYF.

In its sample, this clone was seen a few times. This chain connects TRBV25-1 to TRBJ2-7; the D gene could be TRBD1 or TRBD2 (5 bases each). Germline V gene lookup returns CDR1 MGHDK and CDR2 SYGVNS. Trimming removed 5 bases from V and 1 base from J, with 18 bases in between. This CDR3 contains 16 residues. The CDR3 loop is CASSNRDGWGSYEQYF. The CDR3 nucleotides are TGTGCCAGCAGTAACCGGGACGGCTGGGGGTCCTACGAGCAGTACTTC.

The genes are TRBV2 and TRBJ2-2; D gene uncertain. Germline CDR1 is SNHLY and CDR2 is FYNNEI. V was shortened by 0 bases and J by 4 bases, with 9 bases between the two germline ends. The CDR3 covers 15 residues. In nucleotides, the CDR3 is TGTGCCAGCAGTGAAGCGCATCGGGCCACCGGGGAGCTGTTTTTT. This translates into CASSEAHRATGELFF.

The chain carries TRBV7-2 and TRBJ2-7, with D perhaps assigned TRBD1 or TRBD2 (5 bases each). The ends were cut back, 1 base at V and 2 bases at J, with 15 bases in the middle. This CDR3 region has 16 residues. The germline CDR1 and CDR2 sequences are SGHTA and FQGNSA. The CDR3 region is CASSLGAGSPTYEQYF. In nucleotides, the CDR3 is TGTGCCAGCAGCTTAGGGGCAGGGAGCCCCACCTACGAGCAGTACTTC.

The chain recombines TRBV28 with TRBJ1-1; D perhaps matches TRBD1 (5 bases). Germline V CDR1 and CDR2: MDHEN, SYDVKM. This CDR3 has 15 amino acids. The V end was cut by 0 bases, the J end by 1 base, with 9 bases between. The CDR3 region has the DNA TGTGCCAGCAGTTTATGGACAGATTCGAACACTGAAGCTTTCTTT. Its protein is CASSLWTDSNTEAFF.

The chain uses TRBV9 and TRBJ2-2, with 7 bases matching TRBD2. Germline values: CDR1 SGDLS, CDR2 YYNGEE. V lost 0 bases and J lost 5; bases outside the gene matches: 7. The CDR3 contains 16 residues. This CDR3 is CASSVGPGRQTGELFF. For the CDR3, the DNA is TGTGCCAGCAGCGTAGGTCCCGGGAGGCAAACCGGGGAGCTGTTTTTT. Looking up the rest from reference TRBV9 and TRBJ2-2 gives the full variable domain: DSGVTQTPKHLITATGQRVTLRCSPRSGDLSVYWYQQSLDQGLQFLIQYYNGEERAKGNILERFSAQQFPDLHSELNLSSLELGDSALYFCASSVGPGRQTGELFFGEGSRLTVL.

This clone was observed a few times. The V call is TRBV5-1, the J call TRBJ2-2; 11 bases fit TRBD1. The CDR3 runs 15 residues. Germline CDR1 reads SGHRS; CDR2 reads YFSETQ. V lost 9 bases, J lost 3 bases, and 7 bases stayed unmatched. The CDR3 here is CATTPGQGDTGELFF. The CDR3 DNA follows: TGCGCCACCACCCCGGGACAGGGGGACACCGGGGAGCTGTTTTTT. The full variable domain, its missing parts supplied by reference TRBV5-1 and TRBJ2-2, is KAGVTQTPRYLIKTRGQQVTLSCSPISGHRSVSWYQQTPGQGLQFLFEYFSETQRNKGNFPGRFSGRQFSNSRSEMNVSTLELGDSALYLCATTPGQGDTGELFFGEGSRLTVL.

The chain employs TRBV7-6 and TRBJ2-5; possibly TRBD1 for D (6 bases). The DNA end favors TRBJ2-7, so the J call may be wrong. The CDR3 runs 13 residues. The germline gives CDR1 SGHVS, CDR2 FNYEAQ. CDR3 sequence: CASSNPGAYEQYF. CDR3 sequence (DNA): TGTGCCAGCAGCAACCCAGGGGCCTACGAGCAGTACTTC.

This clone was picked up a small number of times. The chain carries TRBV7-6 and TRBJ2-7; possible D gene TRBD2, 5 bases. The CDR3 runs 13 residues. V dropped 5 bases and J dropped 6 bases, with 14 bases sitting between them. CDR1 is SGHVS and CDR2 is FNYEAQ in the germline V gene. DNA of the CDR3: TGTGCCAGCAGCACCCAAGAGGGTATCGAGCAGTACTTC. It translates to CASSTQEGIEQYF.

This clone was observed a few times. The rearrangement joins TRBV28 to TRBJ2-1, with D hard to call. CDR1 and CDR2 (germline): MDHEN, SYDVKM. The CDR3 has 14 amino acids. V was cut by 5 bases and J by 3 bases, with 11 bases left in between. The CDR3 here is CASSSDGRYNEQFF. The CDR3 region has the DNA TGTGCCAGCAGTAGTGACGGCCGCTACAATGAGCAGTTCTTC.

The sample holds a few counts of this clone. The chain links TRBV4-2 to TRBJ2-7; D possibly corresponds to TRBD1 (6 bases). The V and J ends lost 3 bases and 1 base respectively, with 19 bases between them. Germline V lookup: CDR1 LGHNA, CDR2 YNFKEQ. There are 17 residues in the CDR3. Written as DNA, the CDR3 is TGTGCCAGCAGCCAGGTCAGAAACAGGGATTTATCCTACGAGCAGTACTTC. Its translation is CASSQVRNRDLSYEQYF.

This chain links TRBV10-3 with TRBJ2-1; the D call may be TRBD1 or TRBD2 (6 bases each). V was clipped by 2 bases and J by 5 bases, with 13 bases between them. The CDR3 is made up of 15 amino acids. Germline values: CDR1 ENHRY, CDR2 SYGVKD. The CDR3 bases are TGTGCCATCAGTGAGAGGGGGGCGCAGGACAATGAGCAGTTCTTC. It codes for CAISERGAQDNEQFF.

V and J are TRBV2 and TRBJ1-5, with D hard to call. Germline lookup yields CDR1 SNHLY and CDR2 FYNNEI. Trimming cost V 8 bases and J 0 bases, with 8 bases left between them. CDR3 length: 13 amino acids. CDR3 loop: CASGRYSNQPQHF. CDR3 in DNA: TGTGCCAGCGGGAGATATAGCAATCAGCCCCAGCATTTT.

This clone came up a few times. The chain carries TRBV28 and TRBJ2-7; 8 bases are shared with TRBD2. Germline lookup yields CDR1 MDHEN and CDR2 SYDVKM. This CDR3 has 16 residues. V was clipped by 7 bases and J by 4 bases; unmatched bases: 15. The CDR3 sequence: CASTSWVKAGGYEQYF. DNA of the CDR3: TGTGCCAGCACCTCCTGGGTAAAGGCGGGGGGATACGAGCAGTACTTC. Supplemented by reference TRBV28 and TRBJ2-7, the full variable domain reads DVKVTQSSRYLVKRTGEKVFLECVQDMDHENMFWYRQDPGLGLRLIYFSYDVKMKEKGDIPEGYSVSREKKERFSLILESASTNQTSMYLCASTSWVKAGGYEQYFGPGTRLTVT.

The V gene is TRBV29-1, the J gene TRBJ1-4; D uncertain. The V gene's germline CDR1 is SQVTM and CDR2 ANQGSEA. V was clipped by 8 bases and J by 0 bases, with 13 bases between them. This CDR3 spans 14 amino acids. This chain's CDR3 is CSIAGEPTNEKLFF. The CDR3 DNA follows: TGCAGCATTGCCGGGGAACCAACTAATGAAAAACTGTTTTTT.

This clone was detected only a few times. The gene calls are TRBV19 and TRBJ1-1, with D unresolved. This CDR3 comprises 12 residues. Germline CDR1 reads LNHDA; CDR2 reads SQIVND (reference sequence). V dropped 6 bases and J dropped 5 bases, with 10 bases sitting between them. This CDR3 is CASSQGWTEAFF. CDR3 nucleotide sequence: TGTGCCAGTAGCCAAGGTTGGACTGAAGCTTTCTTT.

This clone was detected ten times or more. Other DNA variants within this sample encode the same CDR3. The chain is built from TRBV14 and TRBJ2-7; D gene unclear. Trimming left V 1 base short and J 3 bases short, with 4 bases between. The germline V gene encodes CDR1 SGHDN and CDR2 FVKESK. The CDR3 length is 12 residues. CDR3 protein: CASSQARYEQYF. The DNA of the CDR3 is TGTGCCAGCAGCCAAGCACGCTACGAGCAGTACTTC. Full variable domain (outside the CDR3, taken from reference TRBV14 and TRBJ2-7): EAGVTQFPSHSVIEKGQTVTLRCDPISGHDNLYWYRRVMGKEIKFLLHFVKESKQDESGMPNNRFLAERTGGTYSTLKVQPAELEDSGVYFCASSQARYEQYFGPGTRLTVT.

This clone was recorded a few times. V is TRBV25-1 and J is TRBJ2-1; TRBD2 aligns across 10 bases. J gave up 4 bases and V 1 base, and 10 bases lay outside the gene matches. The germline CDR1 and CDR2 sequences are MGHDK and SYGVNS. The CDR3 covers 18 residues. The CDR3: CASSESHSGRNSYNEQFF. CDR3 DNA: TGTGCCAGCAGTGAATCCCATAGCGGGAGGAATAGTTACAATGAGCAGTTCTTC.

The chain has TRBV5-1 and TRBJ2-3; 8 nucleotides agree with TRBD1. Per the germline V gene, CDR1 is SGHRS and CDR2 is YFSETQ. Unmatched junction bases numbered 4, after V lost 3 bases and J lost 4 bases. The CDR3 covers 14 residues. CDR3 region: CASSYSGGADTQYF. The CDR3 DNA reads as TGCGCCAGCAGCTACTCAGGGGGCGCAGATACGCAGTATTTT.

Only a few counts were recorded for this clone. V is TRBV11-1 and J is TRBJ1-1; D remains ambiguous. The CDR3 totals 13 residues. V dropped 5 bases and J dropped 6 bases, with 13 bases sitting between them. CDR1 and CDR2 (germline): SGHAT, FQDESV (reference sequence). The CDR3 sequence: CASSREGLPEAFF. The DNA of the CDR3 is TGTGCCAGCAGCCGGGAGGGCCTGCCTGAAGCTTTCTTT.